This is a list of T cell receptor beta chains from one sample in a study of T cell responses to AZD1222 COVID-19 vaccine. Sequencing was performed with immunoSEQ multiplex PCR; in TCRdb, only in-frame clones are kept and a portion is missing. The repertoire holds 35,000 or so clones, with roughly nine tenths as singletons. The sequencing used peripheral blood, collected on day 0 of AZD1222 vaccination. The receptor set was obtained from an adult in good health. Each CDR3 is given without its conserved first and last residue. The size of a clone is reported for some rows only, either as once, few or many, or as a class for expanded clones.

TRBV5-1 . ASSRTGMNTEAF
TRBV7-8 . ASSLNSDPTNNEKLF
TRBV19 . ASSMKGGYPYNEQF
TRBV11-3 . ASSLGPGGTGELF
TRBV3-1/TRBV3-2 . ASSSANPIHNSPLH
TRBV5-1 . ASSLEALFNNEQF
TRBV28 . ASSLYPRGTGREQY
TRBV5-1 once ASSLEGFLGANVLT
TRBV5-4 . ASSQPTGRNTEAF
TRBV3-1/TRBV3-2 once ASSQSFNQPQH
TRBV2 . ASKQRKNTGELF